This entry is about one TCR delta chain. Its target is unknown. With a much larger clone just one base away, this may be a read error. At the DNA level, this CDR3 is encoded by other sequences in the same sample as well. These data come from a study of γδ T cells in repeated Plasmodium falciparum infection. Study as a whole: Malaria-naive adults were infected with P. falciparum NF54 four times over around 600 days. Study findings and constraints: Compared with Australian children, Malian Vdelta2-negative repertoires seemed more clonal, less diverse, less shared.

This CDR3 region has 27 residues. V was clipped by 3 bases and J by 0 bases; unmatched bases: 40. Germline CDR1 is TSWWSYY and CDR2 is QGS. Gammadelta T cells were flow-sorted from PBMC into Vgamma9/Vdelta2+ and Vdelta2-negative populations for bulk analysis. TCRdb reanalyzed the multiplex PCR reads using CATT. This table has around 50,000 delta-chain clones, 1.5% to 2% appearing once. The origin of this receptor is a pool of human donors (malaria-infected and uninfected, not separated). J is TRDJ1 and V is TRDV1, with TRDD3 matching 7 bases. Sequenced material: gamma-delta T cells from blood. CDR3 in amino acids: CALGELYWSFDEPRSVLGRPYTDKLIF. The CDR3, as DNA: TGTGCTCTTGGGGAGCTATATTGGTCTTTCGATGAGCCCCGAAGTGTACTGGGGAGACCTTACACCGATAAACTCATCTTT.